Following are 27 T cell receptor beta chains from one sample sequenced in a study of beta chain features in type 1 diabetes. Study conclusions and caveats: When Type 1 diabetes patients were examined, their TCRB CDR3s proved moderately but significantly shorter in all four CD4+ subsets.

These TCRs' antigens remain unknown. Investigators reverse transcribed all isolated RNA, so they sequenced expressed TCRB transcripts. Data came from immunoSEQ multiplex PCR; TCRdb stores just in-frame clones and leaves some out. Among hundreds of thousands of clones, 10% to 15% were seen once, and the ten largest hold about 0.02%. What was sequenced was naive CD4+ T cells from blood. The receptors come from a man aged 18 to 30 with type 1 diabetes.

The V call is TRBV5-6, the J call TRBJ2-1, with 7 bases fitting TRBD1. Germline-derived CDR1 and CDR2 are SGHDT and YYEEEE. Germline trimming cut 4 bases from V and 0 bases from J; bases unmatched to any gene: 13. The CDR3 is made up of 18 amino acids. The CDR3 bases are TGTGCCAGCAGCCCGATGTTTCAGGGGGTCTCCTCCTACAATGAGCAGTTCTTC. Its protein product is CASSPMFQGVSSYNEQFF.

This clone was counted a few times. The same CDR3 arises from other DNA sequences in this sample as well. The chain recombines TRBV30 with TRBJ1-1; D unclear. This CDR3 spans 13 amino acids. V lost 0 bases and J 2 bases, leaving 7 bases between the germline ends. Germline CDR1 GTSNPN, CDR2 SVGIG (reference sequence). For the CDR3, the DNA is TGTGCCTGGAGTGTACAAGAAAACACTGAAGCTTTCTTT. This sequence encodes CAWSVQENTEAFF.

The genes are TRBV6-6 and TRBJ2-7; D might be TRBD1 (6 bases). V was cut by 2 bases and J by 3 bases, with 11 bases left in between. CDR1 MNHNY and CDR2 SVGAGI come from the germline V gene (reference sequence). The CDR3 loop spans 14 amino acids. The CDR3 region has the DNA TGTGCCAGCAGTTACGGAACAGGGATCTACGAGCAGTACTTC. Its translation is CASSYGTGIYEQYF.

This clone was recorded a few times. The V call is TRBV29-1, the J call TRBJ2-1; D assignment may be TRBD1 or TRBD2 (7 bases each). Germline V gene data show CDR1 as SQVTM and CDR2 as ANQGSEA. V was cut by 5 bases and J by 1 base, with 12 bases left in between. The CDR3 runs 14 residues. CDR3 nucleotides: TGCAGCGTTTCAGGGGGGGCGTCCTACAATGAGCAGTTCTTC. As protein: CSVSGGASYNEQFF.

The V and J genes are TRBV11-3 and TRBJ1-2; D is undetermined. Germline V gives CDR1 SGHNT, CDR2 YENEEA. Trimming removed 3 bases from V and 2 bases from J, with 4 bases in between. The CDR3 extends over 12 amino acids. The DNA of the CDR3 is TGTGCCAGCAGCTTTTTAAACTATGGCTACACCTTC. This encodes CASSFLNYGYTF.

The chain recombines TRBV12-5 with TRBJ2-5; tentatively, D is TRBD1 or TRBD2 (5 bases each). Germline V gene sequence: CDR1 LGHNT, CDR2 FRNRAP. This CDR3 spans 15 amino acids. Between the trimmed V and J ends, which lost 8 bases and 2 bases, there was a span of 18 bases. CDR3 DNA: TGTGCTAGTACTAGGGGCCAGACTAAACAAGAGACCCAGTACTTC. This gives the protein CASTRGQTKQETQYF.

This chain uses TRBV11-3 with TRBJ2-3, with D tentatively TRBD1 (7 bases). Trimming removed 7 bases at V and 2 bases at J, with 13 bases between. Germline values: CDR1 SGHNT, CDR2 YENEEA. This CDR3 has 14 residues. For the CDR3, the DNA is TGTGCCAGCACCCCAGGGGGGTTCACAGATACGCAGTATTTT. Translation gives CASTPGGFTDTQYF.

This clone showed up just a few times. The V call is TRBV19, the J call TRBJ2-7; tentatively, D is TRBD2 (6 bases). CDR1 is LNHDA, CDR2 SQIVND, per germline (reference sequence). The CDR3 loop spans 14 amino acids. V was clipped by 7 bases and J by 5 bases, with 18 bases between them. The CDR3 bases are TGTGCCAGTATGGCGAAGGGAGGTGAACACGAGCAGTACTTC. The encoded protein is CASMAKGGEHEQYF.

This clone was picked up a small number of times. The chain is built from TRBV2 and TRBJ2-5, with 8 bases fitting TRBD2. J was trimmed by 5 bases and V by 2 bases; bases with no gene match: 10. Germline V CDR1 and CDR2: SNHLY, FYNNEI. The length of the CDR3 is 16 residues. The CDR3 DNA follows: TGTGCCAGCAGTGAAAACCCCGGGGGGGCCGGGGAGACCCAGTACTTC. Translation: CASSENPGGAGETQYF.

This clone has just a few counts. The gene calls are TRBV30 and TRBJ1-2; the match to TRBD1 covers 8 bases. The CDR3 length is 14 residues. J was trimmed by 4 bases and V by 4 bases; bases with no gene match: 8. In germline, CDR1 is GTSNPN, CDR2 SVGIG (reference sequence). CDR3 nucleotides: TGTGCCTGGAATGGTGGACAGGGAGCCTATGGCTACACCTTC. Amino acids: CAWNGGQGAYGYTF.

This rearrangement joins TRBV29-1 to TRBJ2-7, with 7 bases that match TRBD2. The V gene end was trimmed by 5 bases and the J gene end by 4 bases; junction bases not matched to a gene: 5. The CDR3 is made up of 12 amino acids. Germline loops: CDR1 SQVTM, CDR2 ANQGSEA. This CDR3 is CSVSGDGYEQYF. In DNA, the CDR3 is TGCAGCGTTAGCGGGGACGGGTACGAGCAGTACTTC.

The chain combines TRBV6-5 with TRBJ2-3, with D tentatively TRBD1 (6 bases). CDR1 is MNHEY and CDR2 is SVGAGI in the germline V gene. V was trimmed by 6 bases and J by 2 bases, leaving 12 bases between them. This CDR3 is built from 14 residues. CDR3 region: CASRLQGFTDTQYF. CDR3 DNA sequence: TGTGCCAGCAGGCTACAGGGTTTCACAGATACGCAGTATTTT.

Only a few counts were recorded for this clone. This sequence joins TRBV29-1 and TRBJ1-1; 7 bases match TRBD1. Germline CDR1 is SQVTM and CDR2 is ANQGSEA. This CDR3 is built from 15 residues. V was pared by 3 bases and J by 4 bases, with 11 bases of the junction left unmatched. The CDR3 spells CSVEEDDRAGTEAFF. CDR3 coding DNA: TGCAGCGTTGAGGAAGACGACAGGGCTGGCACTGAAGCTTTCTTT.

This clone was picked up a small number of times. The CDR3 loop reads CASGLVTEAFF. CDR3 DNA sequence: TGTGCCAGCGGCTTGGTAACTGAAGCTTTCTTT. J is TRBJ1-1 and V is TRBV28, with D hard to call. The V and J ends lost 8 bases and 5 bases respectively, with 9 bases between them. The CDR3 covers 11 residues. Germline V CDR1 and CDR2: MDHEN, SYDVKM.

This clone was counted a few times. This chain links TRBV28 with TRBJ1-2; 9 nucleotides line up with TRBD1. Germline V gives CDR1 MDHEN, CDR2 SYDVKM. V shed 8 bases and J 1 base; nucleotides not matched to a gene: 5. The CDR3 contains 14 residues. Written as DNA, the CDR3 is TGTGCCAGCGGAACAGGGGGCGTTAACTATGGCTACACCTTC. It codes for CASGTGGVNYGYTF.

This clone was counted between two and nine times. This rearrangement joins TRBV5-6 to TRBJ2-4; a weak D match, TRBD2 (5 bases). Trimming removed 2 bases at V and 1 base at J, with 13 bases between. Germline assignment: CDR1 SGHDT and CDR2 YYEEEE. The CDR3 has 16 residues. The CDR3 protein is CASSFTSGVAKNIQYF. In nucleotides, the CDR3 is TGTGCCAGCAGCTTTACTAGTGGGGTGGCCAAAAACATTCAGTACTTC.

In this sample, this clone turned up a few times. The CDR3 coding sequence is TGTGCCATCAGTGAGCAAAGGGGGGCCAGCACAGATACGCAGTATTTT. This sequence encodes CAISEQRGASTDTQYF. This chain links TRBV10-3 with TRBJ2-3; D is tentatively TRBD1 or TRBD2 (6 bases each). The CDR3 contains 16 residues. V was trimmed by 2 bases and J by 0 bases, leaving 12 bases between them. Germline lookup yields CDR1 ENHRY and CDR2 SYGVKD.

This chain joins TRBV9 and TRBJ2-7, with TRBD2 as a possible D gene (5 bases). This CDR3 is 15 amino acids long. CDR1 and CDR2 (germline): SGDLS, YYNGEE. V was pared by 0 bases and J by 0 bases, with 10 bases between. In DNA, the CDR3 is TGTGCCAGCAGCGTAGGTCCGGGGAGCTCCTACGAGCAGTACTTC. Translating gives CASSVGPGSSYEQYF.

The chain is built from TRBV5-8 and TRBJ2-1; 7 nucleotides match TRBD1. This CDR3 contains 15 residues. The V segment lost 0 bases and the J segment 4 bases; nucleotides outside the gene matches: 4. Germline values: CDR1 SGHTS, CDR2 YDEGEE. The CDR3 region is CASSLGGTDYNEQFF. The CDR3 DNA reads as TGTGCCAGCAGCTTGGGGGGGACAGATTACAATGAGCAGTTCTTC.

This clone has just a few counts. J is TRBJ1-1 and V is TRBV28; 10 bases agree with TRBD1. The V gene's germline CDR1 is MDHEN and CDR2 SYDVKM. The CDR3 has 14 amino acids. V dropped 6 bases and J dropped 5; count of bases not matched to a gene: 6. CDR3 loop: CASRTGQGRTEAFF. CDR3 coding DNA: TGTGCCAGCAGGACGGGACAGGGGAGGACTGAAGCTTTCTTT.

The CDR3 nucleotides read TGTGCCAGCAGTGAATTCCGACAGGGTGGCACAGATACGCAGTATTTT. Encoded protein: CASSEFRQGGTDTQYF. The genes are TRBV6-1 and TRBJ2-3; 7 bases are shared with TRBD1. Germline lookup yields CDR1 MNHNS and CDR2 SASEGT. CDR3 length: 16 residues. V gave up 2 bases and J gave up 1 base; unmatched junction bases: 6.

The table lists this clone with a few counts. The chain couples TRBV10-3 to TRBJ2-7; no reliable D call. V was clipped by 3 bases and J by 4 bases, with 7 bases between them. CDR3 length equals 12 residues. CDR1 is ENHRY and CDR2 is SYGVKD in the germline V gene. The CDR3, as DNA: TGTGCCATCAGTGATCCCGGGTACGAGCAGTACTTC. Residues: CAISDPGYEQYF.

This clone was counted a few times. The chain joins TRBV30 to TRBJ1-2; D is unclear. Looked up from germline, CDR1 is GTSNPN and CDR2 is SVGIG (reference sequence). The CDR3 sequence is 13 residues long. Deletions cut 4 bases from V and 5 bases from J, with 14 bases between. CDR3 sequence reads: CAWTVNEGYGYTF. The CDR3 nucleotides read TGTGCCTGGACGGTGAATGAAGGGTATGGCTACACCTTC.

This clone has more than one count but fewer than ten. The chain links TRBV30 to TRBJ1-3; no clear D gene. The germline V and J ends were trimmed by 4 bases and 0 bases, with 10 bases remaining between them. The CDR3 spans 14 residues. CDR1 GTSNPN and CDR2 SVGIG come from the germline V gene (reference sequence). CDR3 residues: CAWTDGSSGNTIYF. CDR3 nucleotides: TGTGCCTGGACTGACGGCAGCTCTGGAAACACCATATATTTT.

This clone was counted only a few times. The rearrangement links TRBV18 to TRBJ2-3; 12 bases line up with TRBD2. CDR3 length: 17 amino acids. Germline trimming cut 3 bases from V and 0 bases from J; bases unmatched to any gene: 4. The germline V gene has CDR1 KGHSH and CDR2 LQKENI. The chain's CDR3 is CASSPPGLAGSTDTQYF. The CDR3 region has the DNA TGTGCCAGCTCACCCCCTGGACTAGCGGGGAGCACAGATACGCAGTATTTT.

This clone was seen more than once but under ten times. This chain connects TRBV30 to TRBJ1-4; a weak D match, TRBD1 (6 bases). Trimming stripped 1 base from V and 8 bases from J, with 14 bases between. This CDR3 comprises 14 residues. CDR1 and CDR2 (germline): GTSNPN, SVGIG (reference sequence). CDR3 protein: CAWSGTGASEKLFF. CDR3 bases: TGTGCCTGGAGTGGGACGGGGGCGAGCGAAAAACTGTTTTTT.

This clone was observed a few times. This rearrangement joins TRBV5-1 to TRBJ2-1; tentatively, D is TRBD1 or TRBD2 (5 bases each). Germline V gene data show CDR1 as SGHRS and CDR2 as YFSETQ. Trimming removed 1 base at V and 3 bases at J, with 14 bases between. The CDR3 has 16 residues. CDR3 loop: CASSLMSQGVYNEQFF. The DNA for the CDR3 is TGCGCCAGCAGCTTGATGTCCCAGGGAGTCTACAATGAGCAGTTCTTC.